The clone carrying this T cell receptor beta chain was detected a few times. No antigen is known for it. This sample is part of a study of cytomegalovirus exposure and HLA in healthy donors. Study background: Samples from HLA-typed donors yielded about 80 million unique TCRs in an early data release.

A multiplex PCR was run with 60 Vbeta primers and 13 Jbeta primers. TCRdb's copy holds only in-frame clones and misses some; the assay was immunoSEQ multiplex PCR. The profile shows 150,000 to 170,000 clones, approximately 80% of them singletons. Findings of the study overall: Cytomegalovirus-associated TCR beta chains were listed, numbering over 150. Earlier analysis yielded a pattern in which most TCR beta V segments were productive about 90% or about 30% of the time. Donors were assumed by presence/absence analyses to have roughly uniform sequencing depth.

This sequence originates from a man between 25 and 39 years old in good health and CMV-seropositive. Sequences were obtained from PBMCs.

Here the CDR3 DNA reads TGTGCCAGCAGCTCGCGACAGGGTTTCGATGAGCAGTTCTTC. The encoded protein is CASSSRQGFDEQFF. V is TRBV7-3 and J is TRBJ2-1, with 7 bases lining up with TRBD1. The ends lost 4 bases at V and 8 bases at J; junction bases unmatched: 8. The CDR3 length is 14 residues. Germline values: CDR1 SGHTA, CDR2 FQGTGA.